The T cell receptor beta chain described here comes from a study of T cell changes during pregnancy in multiple sclerosis. Sequenced by immunoSEQ multiplex PCR; TCRdb stores in-frame clones only, minus some. The sample has 30,000 to 35,000 clones; 90% are singletons. This clonotype originated in a female donor in good health, enrolled as a control in a pregnancy study. The material sequenced was CD4+ T cells from peripheral blood mononuclear cells, taken in the third trimester of pregnancy.

As DNA, the CDR3 is TGTGCCAGCAGCTCCAAAGGGGGTGGCACTGAAGCTTTCTTT. Its protein product is CASSSKGGGTEAFF. This rearrangement joins TRBV11-3 to TRBJ1-1; D may be TRBD1 (6 bases). Germline V gene lookup returns CDR1 SGHNT and CDR2 YENEEA. CDR3 length: 14 residues. Trimming took 4 bases from V and 4 from J, leaving 13 bases between them. Drawing the rest from reference TRBV11-3 and TRBJ1-1, the complete variable domain is EAGVVQSPRYKIIEKKQPVAFWCNPISGHNTLYWYLQNLGQGPELLIRYENEEAVDDSQLPKDRFSAERLKGVDSTLKIQPAELGDSAVYLCASSSKGGGTEAFFGQGTRLTVV.